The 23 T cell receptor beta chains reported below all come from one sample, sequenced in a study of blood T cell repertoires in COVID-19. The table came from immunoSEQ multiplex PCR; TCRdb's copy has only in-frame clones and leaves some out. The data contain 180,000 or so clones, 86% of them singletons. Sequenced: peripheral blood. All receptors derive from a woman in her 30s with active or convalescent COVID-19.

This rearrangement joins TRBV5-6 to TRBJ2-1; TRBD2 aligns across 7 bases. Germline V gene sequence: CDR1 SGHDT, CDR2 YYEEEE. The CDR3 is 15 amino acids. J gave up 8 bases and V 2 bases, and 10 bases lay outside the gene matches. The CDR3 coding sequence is TGTGCCAGCAGCTTAGCGCCTAGCGGCCATTATGAGCAGTTCTTC. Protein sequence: CASSLAPSGHYEQFF. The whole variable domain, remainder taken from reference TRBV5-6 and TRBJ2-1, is DAGVTQSPTHLIKTRGQQVTLRCSPKSGHDTVSWYQQALGQGPQFIFQYYEEEERQRGNFPDRFSGHQFPNYSSELNVNALLLGDSALYLCASSLAPSGHYEQFFGPGTRLTVL.

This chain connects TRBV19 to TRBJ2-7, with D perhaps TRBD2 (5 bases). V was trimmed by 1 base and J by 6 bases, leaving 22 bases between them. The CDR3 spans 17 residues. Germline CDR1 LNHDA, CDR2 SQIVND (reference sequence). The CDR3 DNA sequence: TGTGCCAGTAGTATAGGGGCCAGAAACCTTCCTAGCTCCGAGCAGTACTTC. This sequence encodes CASSIGARNLPSSEQYF.

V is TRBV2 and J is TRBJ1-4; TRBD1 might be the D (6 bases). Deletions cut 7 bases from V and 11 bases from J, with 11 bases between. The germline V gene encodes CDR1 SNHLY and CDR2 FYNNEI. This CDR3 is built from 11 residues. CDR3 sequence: CASTDRNKLFF. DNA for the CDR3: TGTGCCAGCACCGACAGGAATAAACTGTTTTTT.

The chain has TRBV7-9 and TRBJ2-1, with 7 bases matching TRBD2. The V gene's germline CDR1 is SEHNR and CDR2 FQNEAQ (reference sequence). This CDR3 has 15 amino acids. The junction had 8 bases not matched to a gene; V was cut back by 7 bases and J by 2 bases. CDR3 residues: CASIPLAETYNEQFF. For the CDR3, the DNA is TGTGCCAGCATTCCCCTAGCGGAGACCTACAATGAGCAGTTCTTC.

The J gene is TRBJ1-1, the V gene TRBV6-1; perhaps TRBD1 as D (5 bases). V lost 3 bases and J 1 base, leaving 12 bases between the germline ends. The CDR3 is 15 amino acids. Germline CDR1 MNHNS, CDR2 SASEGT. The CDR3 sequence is CASSEIGGENTEAFF. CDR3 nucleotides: TGTGCCAGCAGTGAGATCGGGGGGGAGAACACTGAAGCTTTCTTT.

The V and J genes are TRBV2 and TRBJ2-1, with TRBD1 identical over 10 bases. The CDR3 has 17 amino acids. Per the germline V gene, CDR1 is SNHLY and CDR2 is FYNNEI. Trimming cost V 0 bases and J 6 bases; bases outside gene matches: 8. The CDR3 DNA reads TGTGCCAGCAGTGAAGCCCGGACAGGGGGTTGGGGCAATGAGCAGTTCTTC. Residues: CASSEARTGGWGNEQFF. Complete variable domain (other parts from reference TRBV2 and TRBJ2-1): EPEVTQTPSHQVTQMGQEVILRCVPISNHLYFYWYRQILGQKVEFLVSFYNNEISEKSEIFDDQFSVERPDGSNFTLKIRSTKLEDSAMYFCASSEARTGGWGNEQFFGPGTRLTVL.

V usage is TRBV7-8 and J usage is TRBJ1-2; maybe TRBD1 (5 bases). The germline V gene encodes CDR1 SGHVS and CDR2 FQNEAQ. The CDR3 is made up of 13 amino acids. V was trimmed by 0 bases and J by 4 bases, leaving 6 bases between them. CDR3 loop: CASSLAGGYGYTF. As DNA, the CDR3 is TGTGCCAGCAGCTTAGCCGGGGGCTATGGCTACACCTTC.

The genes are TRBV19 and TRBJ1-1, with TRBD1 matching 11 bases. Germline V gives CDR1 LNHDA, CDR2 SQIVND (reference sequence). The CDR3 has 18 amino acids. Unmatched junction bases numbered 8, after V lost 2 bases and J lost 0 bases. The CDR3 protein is CASSIIGTGGAMNTEAFF. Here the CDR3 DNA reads TGTGCCAGTAGTATAATCGGGACAGGGGGTGCCATGAACACTGAAGCTTTCTTT.

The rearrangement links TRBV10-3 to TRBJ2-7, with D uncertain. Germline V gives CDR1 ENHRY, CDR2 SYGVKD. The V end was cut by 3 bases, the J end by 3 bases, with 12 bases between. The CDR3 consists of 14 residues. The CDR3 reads CAISDRNLDYEQYF. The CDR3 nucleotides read TGTGCCATCAGTGATAGAAATCTAGACTACGAGCAGTACTTC.

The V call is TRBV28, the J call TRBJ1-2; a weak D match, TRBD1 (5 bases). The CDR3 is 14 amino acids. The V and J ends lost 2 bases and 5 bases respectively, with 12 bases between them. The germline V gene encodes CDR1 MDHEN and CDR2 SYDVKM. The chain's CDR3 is CASSLAGHDYGYTF. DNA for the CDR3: TGTGCCAGCAGTTTAGCCGGACACGATTATGGCTACACCTTC.

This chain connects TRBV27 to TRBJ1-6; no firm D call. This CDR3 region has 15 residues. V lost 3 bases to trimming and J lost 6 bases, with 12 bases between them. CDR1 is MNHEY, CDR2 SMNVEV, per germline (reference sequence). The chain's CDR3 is CASSLQVVGNSPLHF. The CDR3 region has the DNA TGTGCCAGCAGTTTGCAGGTCGTCGGTAATTCACCCCTCCACTTT.

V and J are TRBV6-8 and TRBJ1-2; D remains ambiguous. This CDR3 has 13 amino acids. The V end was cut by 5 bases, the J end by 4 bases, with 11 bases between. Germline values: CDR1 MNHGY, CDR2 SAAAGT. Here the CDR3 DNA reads TGTGCCAGCAGTGCCCCTAGTACCTATGGCTACACCTTC. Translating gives CASSAPSTYGYTF.

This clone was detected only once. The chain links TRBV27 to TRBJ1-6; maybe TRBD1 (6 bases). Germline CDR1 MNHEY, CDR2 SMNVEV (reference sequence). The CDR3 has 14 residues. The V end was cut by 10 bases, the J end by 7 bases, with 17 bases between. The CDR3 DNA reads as TGTGCCACCACAACAGGGACGCGGAATTCACCCCTCCACTTT. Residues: CATTTGTRNSPLHF.

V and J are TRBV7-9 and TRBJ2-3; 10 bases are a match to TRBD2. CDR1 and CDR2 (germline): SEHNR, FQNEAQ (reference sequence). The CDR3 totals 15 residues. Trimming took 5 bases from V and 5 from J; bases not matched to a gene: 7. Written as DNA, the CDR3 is TGTGCCAGCAGCCACGGGACTAGCGAGGGAGATACGCAGTATTTT. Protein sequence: CASSHGTSEGDTQYF.

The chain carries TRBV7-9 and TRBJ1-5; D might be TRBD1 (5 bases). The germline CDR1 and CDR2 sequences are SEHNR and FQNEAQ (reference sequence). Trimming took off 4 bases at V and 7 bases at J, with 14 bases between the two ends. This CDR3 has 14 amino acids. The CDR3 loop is CASSSGEAYQPQHF. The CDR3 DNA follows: TGTGCCAGCAGCTCGGGGGAGGCCTACCAGCCCCAGCATTTT. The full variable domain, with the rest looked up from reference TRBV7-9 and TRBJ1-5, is DTGVSQNPRHKITKRGQNVTFRCDPISEHNRLYWYRQTLGQGPEFLTYFQNEAQLEKSRLLSDRFSAERPKGSFSTLEIQRTEQGDSAMYLCASSSGEAYQPQHFGDGTRLSIL.

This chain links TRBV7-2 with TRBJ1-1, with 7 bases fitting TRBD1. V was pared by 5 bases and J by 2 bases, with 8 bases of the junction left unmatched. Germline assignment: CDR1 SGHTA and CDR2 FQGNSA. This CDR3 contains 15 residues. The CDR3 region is CASSHPGQANTEAFF. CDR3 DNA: TGTGCCAGCAGCCACCCAGGACAGGCCAACACTGAAGCTTTCTTT.

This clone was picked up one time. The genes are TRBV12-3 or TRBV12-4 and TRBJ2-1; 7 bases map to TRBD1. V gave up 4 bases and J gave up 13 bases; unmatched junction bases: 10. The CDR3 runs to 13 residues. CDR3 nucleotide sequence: TGTGCCAGCAGTTCGTGGGACAGAGCGATTCAGTTCTTC. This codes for CASSSWDRAIQFF.

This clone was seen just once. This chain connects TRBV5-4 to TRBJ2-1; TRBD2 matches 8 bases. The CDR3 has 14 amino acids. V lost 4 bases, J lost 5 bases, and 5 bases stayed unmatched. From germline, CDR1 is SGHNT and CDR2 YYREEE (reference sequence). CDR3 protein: CASSGREGDNEQFF. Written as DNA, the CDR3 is TGTGCCAGCAGCGGTCGGGAGGGGGACAATGAGCAGTTCTTC.

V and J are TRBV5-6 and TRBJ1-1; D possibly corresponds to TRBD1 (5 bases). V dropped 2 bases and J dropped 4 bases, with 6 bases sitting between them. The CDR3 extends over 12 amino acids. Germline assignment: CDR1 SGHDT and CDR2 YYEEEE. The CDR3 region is CASSFGGTEAFF. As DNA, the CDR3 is TGTGCCAGCAGCTTCGGGGGCACTGAAGCTTTCTTT.

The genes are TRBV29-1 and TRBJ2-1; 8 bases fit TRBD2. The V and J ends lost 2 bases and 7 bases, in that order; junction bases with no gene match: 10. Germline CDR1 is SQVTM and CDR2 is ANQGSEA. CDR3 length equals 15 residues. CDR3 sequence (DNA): TGCAGCGTTGAAAAACCAGCGGGAGTCGGGAATGAGCAGTTCTTC. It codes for CSVEKPAGVGNEQFF.

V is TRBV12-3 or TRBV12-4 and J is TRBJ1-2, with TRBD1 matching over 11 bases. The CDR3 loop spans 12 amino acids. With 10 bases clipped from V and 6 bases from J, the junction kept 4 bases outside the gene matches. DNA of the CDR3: TGTGCCACCGGGACAGGGGGAGATGGCTACACCTTC. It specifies CATGTGGDGYTF.

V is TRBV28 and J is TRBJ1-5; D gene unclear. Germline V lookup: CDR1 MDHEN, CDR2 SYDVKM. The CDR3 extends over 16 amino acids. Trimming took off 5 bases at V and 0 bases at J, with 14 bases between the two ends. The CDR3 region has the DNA TGTGCCAGCAGTAAACCGAACACTAATAGCAATCAGCCCCAGCATTTT. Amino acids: CASSKPNTNSNQPQHF.

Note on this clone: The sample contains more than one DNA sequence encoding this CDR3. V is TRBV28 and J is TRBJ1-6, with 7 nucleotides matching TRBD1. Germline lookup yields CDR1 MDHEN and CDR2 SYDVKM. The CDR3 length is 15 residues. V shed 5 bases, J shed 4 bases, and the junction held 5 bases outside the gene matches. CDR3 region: CASSRDSSYNSPLHF. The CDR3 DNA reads TGTGCCAGCAGTCGGGACAGCTCGTATAATTCACCCCTCCACTTT.